These 20 T cell receptor beta chains share one sample of origin, sequenced in a study of T cell clonality in common variable immunodeficiency. Profiling relied on immunoSEQ multiplex PCR, and the TCRdb table lists in-frame clones only, not all of them. The sample was found to contain tens of thousands of clones, and every one recurs. The sample taken for sequencing was peripheral blood mononuclear cells. The source of these receptors is a person between 18 and 69 years old in good health.

This clone ranks as medium-sized. A read error may account for a junction end that differs from germline. The read halts 3 residues ahead of the CDR3 end, with the missing end drawn from the germline J gene. The chain recombines TRBV20-1 with TRBJ2-3; possible D gene TRBD2, 6 bases. CDR1 and CDR2 from the germline V gene are DFQATT and SNEGSKA (reference sequence). This CDR3 is built from 16 residues. The sequenced part of the CDR3 DNA is TGCAGTGCCAAATTGGAGGGCCAGGGTTTCACATATACG. Its translation is CSAKLEGQGFTYT. The CDR3 in its entirety is CSAKLEGQGFTYTQYF.

This clone was observed at least ten times. The read terminates 3 residues ahead of where the CDR3 ends, so the germline J gene completes it. The J gene is TRBJ2-1, the V gene TRBV5-1; TRBD2 matches 9 bases. V shed 0 bases, J shed 9 bases, and the junction held 7 bases outside the gene matches. CDR1 is SGHRS and CDR2 is YFSETQ in the germline V gene. The CDR3 spans 15 residues. The CDR3 is CASSLGLAGFGEQFF. The sequenced CDR3 bases are TGCGCCAGCAGCTTGGGCCTAGCGGGGTTTGGTGAG.

In this sample, this clone turned up many times. The DNA ends 3 residues before the CDR3 does, and the rest of the CDR3 is filled in from the germline J gene. V and J are TRBV5-1 and TRBJ2-7; 9 positions agree with TRBD1. V was clipped by 3 bases and J by 6 bases; unmatched bases: 10. The CDR3 is made up of 15 amino acids. The germline V gene encodes CDR1 SGHRS and CDR2 YFSETQ. The CDR3 DNA, read in part, is TGCGCCAGCAGCTCGTCCGGGACAGGGTTGCGCGAG. It yields the protein CASSSSGTGLRE. The entire CDR3 reads CASSSSGTGLREQYF.

This clone was picked up many times. Read data end 3 residues before the CDR3 end; the end is taken from the germline J gene. This chain links TRBV19 with TRBJ1-4; D perhaps matches TRBD1 (6 bases). The length of the CDR3 is 15 residues. Germline values: CDR1 LNHDA, CDR2 SQIVND (reference sequence). The V end was cut by 6 bases, the J end by 6 bases, with 17 bases between. The covered CDR3 bases are TGTGCCAGTAGGGCAGGGGTGAAATCTTATGAAAAA. This codes for CASRAGVKSYEK. From start to end, the CDR3 is CASRAGVKSYEKLFF.

In the case of this clone: With the read ending 3 residues before the CDR3 end, the germline J gene is used to fill in that end. The chain employs TRBV20-1 and TRBJ2-7; 11 nucleotides agree with TRBD2. CDR3 length: 12 residues. Germline assignment: CDR1 DFQATT and CDR2 SNEGSKA (reference sequence). This CDR3 reads CRATSGGAEQYF. The covered CDR3 bases are TGCAGGGCAACTAGCGGGGGAGCCGAG.

This clone came up many times. The read comes to an end 3 residues before the CDR3 does, leaving the germline J gene to fill in the end. This same CDR3 is encoded by further DNA sequences in the sample. The chain employs TRBV19 and TRBJ2-7; TRBD2 is a possible D gene (6 bases). Germline V gene data show CDR1 as LNHDA and CDR2 as SQIVND (reference sequence). V was pared by 2 bases and J by 2 bases, with 19 bases between. This CDR3 region has 17 residues. CDR3 DNA (partial): TGTGCCAGTAGTATACGACTAGATTTCACCGGCCCCTACGAG. Its protein product is CASSIRLDFTGPYE. The CDR3, in full, reads CASSIRLDFTGPYEQYF. The complete variable domain, with remaining parts taken from reference TRBV19 and TRBJ2-7, reads DGGITQSPKYLFRKEGQNVTLSCEQNLNHDAMYWYRQDPGQGLRLIYYSQIVNDFQKGDIAEGYSVSREKKESFPLTVTSAQKNPTAFYLCASSIRLDFTGPYEQYFGPGTRLTVT.

This clone was counted a few times. One junction end does not reproduce the germline sequence, and a read error may be involved. From the germline J gene comes the end of the CDR3, since the read stops 3 residues before it. The chain recombines TRBV2 with TRBJ2-3; 10 nucleotides line up with TRBD2. The CDR3 has 16 residues. CDR1 and CDR2 from the germline V gene are SNHLY and FYNNEI. CDR3 region: CATKRGRLAGTGTQYF. The CDR3 bases that were read are TGTGCCACCAAGCGGGGGAGACTAGCGGGCACAGGTACG.

There are many counts of this clone. Coverage ceases 3 residues before the CDR3 finishes, and the germline J gene fills in the end. This rearrangement joins TRBV6-2 or TRBV6-3 to TRBJ2-2, with 12 bases aligning to TRBD1. This CDR3 comprises 17 residues. Germline loops: CDR1 MNHEY, CDR2 SVGEGT. V dropped 7 bases and J dropped 4; count of bases not matched to a gene: 10. CDR3 DNA (partial): TGTGCCAGCAACGACCCACCGGGACAGGGGGCCACCGGGGAG. Translation gives CASNDPPGQGATGE. The complete CDR3 protein is CASNDPPGQGATGELFF.

In its sample, this clone was seen many times. The CDR3 is cut off 3 residues early in the read; its end comes from the germline J gene. The V and J genes are TRBV7-9 and TRBJ2-7, with a weak D call TRBD2 (6 bases). Trimming removed 5 bases at V and 5 bases at J, with 16 bases between. The germline CDR1 and CDR2 sequences are SEHNR and FQNEAQ (reference sequence). The CDR3 extends over 14 amino acids. Partial CDR3 DNA: TGTGCCAGCAGCCCCCGGAGGGCGGGGAACGAG. Residues: CASSPRRAGNE. From start to end, the CDR3 is CASSPRRAGNEQYF.

This clone was observed many times. The read is 3 residues too short to cover the CDR3 end, so that end is filled in from the germline J gene. This chain links TRBV30 with TRBJ1-1, with a tentative D call TRBD1 (6 bases). Trimming removed 2 bases from V and 3 bases from J, with 16 bases in between. The CDR3 has 15 amino acids. Germline V gives CDR1 GTSNPN, CDR2 SVGIG (reference sequence). The CDR3: CAWSLQGEGYTEAFF. The CDR3 DNA, read in part, is TGTGCCTGGAGTTTACAGGGCGAGGGGTACACTGAA.

This clone was seen at least ten times. Read coverage stops 3 residues before the CDR3 terminus; the germline J gene supplies the remainder. The chain joins TRBV7-9 to TRBJ2-2, with D uncertain. The CDR3 consists of 15 residues. Germline CDR1 reads SEHNR; CDR2 reads FQNEAQ (reference sequence). CDR3 DNA, as far as it was read: TGTGCCAGCAGCTTTCCAAGTTCAACTAATGAAAAG. Protein: CASSFPSSTNEK. In full, the CDR3 is CASSFPSSTNEKLFF.

This clone was picked up many times. The read ends 3 residues early relative to the CDR3; the germline J gene fills the gap. The V call is TRBV5-4, the J call TRBJ2-1; a possible D gene is TRBD2 (7 bases). This CDR3 is 16 amino acids long. The V gene's germline CDR1 is SGHNT and CDR2 YYREEE (reference sequence). V lost 2 bases and J 7 bases, leaving 19 bases between the germline ends. CDR3 in amino acids: CASSFGGALGVNEQFF. Partial CDR3 DNA: TGTGCCAGCAGCTTTGGGGGGGCTCTAGGGGTAAATGAG. The whole variable domain, filled in from reference TRBV5-4 and TRBJ2-1, reads ETGVTQSPTHLIKTRGQQVTLRCSSQSGHNTVSWYQQALGQGPQFIFQYYREEENGRGNFPPRFSGLQFPNYSSELNVNALELDDSALYLCASSFGGALGVNEQFFGPGTRLTVL.

In its sample, this clone was seen many times. The CDR3 is cut off 3 residues early in the read; its end comes from the germline J gene. The V gene is TRBV19, the J gene TRBJ2-1; 10 bases fit TRBD2. The germline gives CDR1 LNHDA, CDR2 SQIVND (reference sequence). CDR3 size: 15 residues. The J segment lost 2 bases and the V segment lost 5 bases, leaving 3 bases of the junction unmatched. Here the CDR3 reads CASSLTSGPYNEQFF. CDR3 bases read: TGTGCCAGTAGTTTGACTAGCGGGCCCTACAATGAG.

This clone occurred many times. Sequencing ends 3 residues short of the CDR3 end; the germline J gene provides the rest. The chain combines TRBV10-3 with TRBJ2-1; TRBD2 matches at 9 bases. V gave up 11 bases and J gave up 9 bases; unmatched junction bases: 11. CDR1 ENHRY and CDR2 SYGVKD come from the germline V gene. The CDR3 sequence is 13 residues long. The sequenced part of the CDR3 DNA is TGTGCCGTCTCAGGCGGGAGGGCGGGTGAG. Amino acids: CAVSGGRAGE. The CDR3 reads in full as CAVSGGRAGEQFF.

This clone was picked up many times. With the read ending 3 residues before the CDR3 end, the germline J gene is used to fill in that end. This sequence joins TRBV18 and TRBJ2-3; D may be TRBD1 (6 bases). The ends were cut back, 1 base at V and 4 bases at J, with 18 bases in the middle. This CDR3 comprises 17 residues. CDR1 and CDR2 (germline): KGHSH, LQKENI. The CDR3 here is CASSPLFPPKGADTQYF. The sequenced part of the CDR3 DNA is TGTGCCAGCTCACCACTATTCCCGCCTAAGGGGGCAGATACG.

In its sample, this clone was seen many times. Sequencing ends 3 residues short of the CDR3 end; the germline J gene provides the rest. V and J are TRBV15 and TRBJ1-5, with no clear D. Trimming took off 1 base at V and 7 bases at J, with 14 bases between the two ends. The CDR3 spans 15 residues. Germline CDR1 LNHNV, CDR2 YYDKDF (reference sequence). The chain's CDR3 is CATSRAFLQGQPQHF. Incomplete CDR3 DNA: TGTGCCACCAGCAGAGCGTTCTTACAAGGGCAGCCC.

This clone showed up many times. From the germline J gene comes the end of the CDR3, since the read stops 3 residues before it. The rearrangement joins TRBV20-1 to TRBJ2-5, with D perhaps assigned TRBD1 or TRBD2 (6 bases each). Trimming removed 7 bases from V and 1 base from J, with 16 bases in between. Germline V gene data show CDR1 as DFQATT and CDR2 as SNEGSKA (reference sequence). This CDR3 contains 14 residues. Here the CDR3 reads CSVRGGGGQETQYF. CDR3 bases read: TGCAGTGTGAGAGGCGGAGGGGGCCAAGAGACC.

Concerning this clone: The DNA ends 3 residues before the CDR3 does, and the rest of the CDR3 is filled in from the germline J gene. The chain uses TRBV7-9 and TRBJ1-2, with a weak D call TRBD1 (5 bases). CDR1 and CDR2 (germline): SEHNR, FQNEAQ (reference sequence). This CDR3 has 13 residues. CDR3 DNA (partial): TGTGCCAGCAGCTTCCAGGGCGAATACGAC. This translates into CASSFQGEYD. The CDR3 as a whole reads CASSFQGEYDYTF. The whole variable domain, remainder taken from reference TRBV7-9 and TRBJ1-2, is DTGVSQNPRHKITKRGQNVTFRCDPISEHNRLYWYRQTLGQGPEFLTYFQNEAQLEKSRLLSDRFSAERPKGSFSTLEIQRTEQGDSAMYLCASSFQGEYDYTFGSGTRLTVV.

This clone was seen ten or more times. The read ends 3 residues early relative to the CDR3; the germline J gene fills the gap. The V gene is TRBV5-1, the J gene TRBJ1-1; D might be TRBD1 (6 bases). The CDR3 is 13 residues long. V shed 7 bases and J shed 0 bases, with 10 bases lying between them. The germline V gene encodes CDR1 SGHRS and CDR2 YFSETQ. CDR3 in amino acids: CASGNRVNTEAFF. Partial CDR3 DNA: TGCGCCAGCGGGAACAGGGTGAACACTGAA. The entire variable domain, with the rest obtained from reference TRBV5-1 and TRBJ1-1, is as follows: KAGVTQTPRYLIKTRGQQVTLSCSPISGHRSVSWYQQTPGQGLQFLFEYFSETQRNKGNFPGRFSGRQFSNSRSEMNVSTLELGDSALYLCASGNRVNTEAFFGQGTRLTVV.

This clone was picked up many times. The read ends 3 residues shy of where the CDR3 ends; the end is completed using the germline J gene. The V call is TRBV5-1, the J call TRBJ1-4; unclear D gene. Germline CDR1 reads SGHRS; CDR2 reads YFSETQ. The CDR3 extends over 15 amino acids. Here the CDR3 reads CASSLSSPYNSPLFF. The part of the CDR3 DNA that was read is TGCGCCAGCAGCTTGTCCTCCCCCTATAATTCACCA.